This TCR beta chain was identified in a study of cytomegalovirus exposure and HLA in healthy donors. Amplification used 60 Vbeta primers and 13 Jbeta primers. Only in-frame clones appear in the TCRdb table, and some are missing; sequencing was by immunoSEQ multiplex PCR. The profile covers under 200,000 clones, with around 85% appearing a single time and 6.3% taken by the ten largest. Germline V gene data show CDR1 as SGDLS and CDR2 as YYNGEE. Trimming pared 0 bases from V and 4 bases from J, leaving 7 bases between. CDR3 length: 13 amino acids. This chain joins TRBV9 and TRBJ2-5; no clear D. The TCR was taken from a man aged 40-49 years in good health and CMV-seropositive. The sequenced material came from PBMCs. Written as DNA, the CDR3 is TGTGCCAGCAGCGTAGCAGTAGCAGAGACCCAGTACTTC. Amino acid sequence: CASSVAVAETQYF.